The rows below give T cell receptor beta chains drawn from one sample of a study of graft-versus-host responses after intestinal transplantation. These TCRs are of unknown antigen specificity. Sequenced by immunoSEQ multiplex PCR; TCRdb stores in-frame clones only, minus some. Of approximately 110,000 clones in the sample, roughly 93% were seen once. The sequencing used unstimulated CD8+ T cells sorted from spleen or lymph node cells, collected before transplant. These receptors came from a human donor who was the organ donor for an intestinal transplant. CDR3s include the opening cysteine and the closing phenylalanine or tryptophan. Fields, in order: clone size, CDR3 length, D gene, J gene, V gene, CDR3 protein, CDR3 DNA. The D gene is left open where the match is weak. The listing skips clone size in some rows; elsewhere it reads once, few, many or a size class.

clone_size: .
cdr3_length: 15
d_call: .
j_call: TRBJ2-2
v_call: TRBV28
cdr3_aa: CASSLWGRNTGELFF
cdr3_nt: TGTGCCAGCAGTTTATGGGGGCGAAACACCGGGGAGCTGTTTTTT

clone_size: .
cdr3_length: 15
d_call: TRBD2
j_call: TRBJ2-1
v_call: TRBV18
cdr3_aa: CASSPGTSGSRAQFF
cdr3_nt: TGTGCCAGCTCACCGGGGACTAGCGGGAGTAGGGCGCAGTTCTTC

clone_size: .
cdr3_length: 15
d_call: TRBD2
j_call: TRBJ2-3
v_call: TRBV6-5
cdr3_aa: CASSVSGRAADTQYF
cdr3_nt: TGTGCCAGCAGTGTTAGCGGGAGGGCGGCAGATACGCAGTATTTT

clone_size: .
cdr3_length: 14
d_call: .
j_call: TRBJ1-1
v_call: TRBV19
cdr3_aa: CASSIQGLFGEAFF
cdr3_nt: TGTGCCAGTAGTATCCAGGGTTTGTTCGGTGAAGCTTTCTTT

clone_size: .
cdr3_length: 15
d_call: .
j_call: TRBJ2-7
v_call: TRBV7-9
cdr3_aa: CASSFPDKGTYEQYF
cdr3_nt: TGTGCCAGCAGCTTCCCTGACAAAGGGACCTACGAGCAGTACTTC

clone_size: .
cdr3_length: 14
d_call: TRBD2
j_call: TRBJ2-2
v_call: TRBV9
cdr3_aa: CASSGTSGSGELFF
cdr3_nt: TGTGCCAGCAGCGGGACTAGCGGGAGCGGGGAGCTGTTTTTT

clone_size: .
cdr3_length: 15
d_call: TRBD2
j_call: TRBJ2-1
v_call: TRBV9
cdr3_aa: CASSDSGFQNNEQFF
cdr3_nt: TGTGCCAGCAGTGATAGCGGGTTCCAGAACAATGAGCAGTTCTTC

clone_size: .
cdr3_length: 16
d_call: .
j_call: TRBJ2-3
v_call: TRBV7-2
cdr3_aa: CASSLSGLQGADTQYF
cdr3_nt: TGTGCCAGCAGCTTAAGCGGGCTACAGGGCGCAGATACGCAGTATTTT

clone_size: .
cdr3_length: 15
d_call: .
j_call: TRBJ2-5
v_call: TRBV5-6
cdr3_aa: CASSPGQWREETQYF
cdr3_nt: TGTGCCAGCAGCCCCGGACAGTGGAGGGAAGAGACCCAGTACTTC

clone_size: once
cdr3_length: 14
d_call: .
j_call: TRBJ1-5
v_call: TRBV11-2
cdr3_aa: CASSLGIGTQPQHF
cdr3_nt: TGTGCCAGCAGCTTAGGAATAGGGACCCAGCCCCAGCATTTT

clone_size: .
cdr3_length: 12
d_call: .
j_call: TRBJ1-2
v_call: TRBV5-8
cdr3_aa: CASSLWWDGYTF
cdr3_nt: TGTGCCAGCAGCTTGTGGTGGGACGGCTACACCTTC

clone_size: .
cdr3_length: 16
d_call: TRBD2
j_call: TRBJ2-2
v_call: TRBV7-8
cdr3_aa: CASSLVLAENTGELFF
cdr3_nt: TGTGCCAGCAGCTTAGTACTAGCGGAGAACACCGGGGAGCTGTTTTTT

clone_size: .
cdr3_length: 14
d_call: TRBD1
j_call: TRBJ1-5
v_call: TRBV19
cdr3_aa: CASSGGQPNQPQHF
cdr3_nt: TGTGCCAGTAGTGGGGGACAGCCCAATCAGCCCCAGCATTTT

clone_size: .
cdr3_length: 14
d_call: TRBD2
j_call: TRBJ2-5
v_call: TRBV27
cdr3_aa: CASSILAGGETQYF
cdr3_nt: TGTGCCAGCAGTATACTAGCGGGAGGAGAGACCCAGTACTTC

clone_size: .
cdr3_length: 14
d_call: .
j_call: TRBJ1-5
v_call: TRBV11-2
cdr3_aa: CASSLDGGNQPQHF
cdr3_nt: TGTGCCAGCAGCTTAGATGGGGGTAATCAGCCCCAGCATTTT

clone_size: .
cdr3_length: 15
d_call: TRBD1
j_call: TRBJ2-2
v_call: TRBV7-2
cdr3_aa: CASSFAGGNTGELFF
cdr3_nt: TGTGCCAGCAGCTTCGCAGGGGGAAACACCGGGGAGCTGTTTTTT

clone_size: .
cdr3_length: 14
d_call: TRBD1
j_call: TRBJ1-2
v_call: TRBV13
cdr3_aa: CASSLDRGNYGYTF
cdr3_nt: TGTGCCAGCAGCTTAGACAGGGGGAACTATGGCTACACCTTC

clone_size: .
cdr3_length: 15
d_call: .
j_call: TRBJ1-1
v_call: TRBV15
cdr3_aa: CATSREVQADTEAFF
cdr3_nt: TGTGCCACCAGCAGAGAGGTACAGGCGGACACTGAAGCTTTCTTT

clone_size: .
cdr3_length: 14
d_call: .
j_call: TRBJ2-2
v_call: TRBV6-6
cdr3_aa: CASSRDILRGELFF
cdr3_nt: TGTGCCAGCAGTCGGGACATTCTTCGCGGGGAGCTGTTTTTT

clone_size: few
cdr3_length: 14
d_call: .
j_call: TRBJ1-5
v_call: TRBV27
cdr3_aa: CASSSTGLGQPQHF
cdr3_nt: TGTGCCAGCAGTTCAACGGGGTTGGGACAGCCCCAGCATTTT

clone_size: .
cdr3_length: 14
d_call: .
j_call: TRBJ2-1
v_call: TRBV19
cdr3_aa: CASNEGQTYNEQFF
cdr3_nt: TGTGCCAGTAATGAAGGACAGACCTACAATGAGCAGTTCTTC

clone_size: .
cdr3_length: 15
d_call: TRBD1
j_call: TRBJ1-4
v_call: TRBV7-9
cdr3_aa: CASSSHMTGEGKLFF
cdr3_nt: TGTGCCAGCAGCTCTCACATGACAGGGGAGGGAAAACTGTTTTTT

clone_size: .
cdr3_length: 14
d_call: .
j_call: TRBJ2-3
v_call: TRBV28
cdr3_aa: CASSIPGAPDTQYF
cdr3_nt: TGTGCCAGCAGTATACCGGGAGCTCCAGATACGCAGTATTTT

clone_size: .
cdr3_length: 15
d_call: .
j_call: TRBJ2-7
v_call: TRBV7-7
cdr3_aa: CASSSDRPLAYEQYF
cdr3_nt: TGTGCTAGCAGCTCCGACAGACCGCTCGCCTACGAGCAGTACTTC

clone_size: .
cdr3_length: 17
d_call: TRBD1
j_call: TRBJ2-1
v_call: TRBV19
cdr3_aa: CASSIVFVGTGATEQFF
cdr3_nt: TGTGCCAGTAGTATAGTTTTTGTGGGGACAGGGGCAACTGAGCAGTTCTTC

clone_size: .
cdr3_length: 16
d_call: TRBD1
j_call: TRBJ1-1
v_call: TRBV19
cdr3_aa: CASSITGTVWNTEAFF
cdr3_nt: TGTGCCAGTAGTATAACGGGGACAGTTTGGAACACTGAAGCTTTCTTT

clone_size: .
cdr3_length: 14
d_call: .
j_call: TRBJ2-2
v_call: TRBV7-9
cdr3_aa: CASSPSLNTGELFF
cdr3_nt: TGTGCCAGCAGCCCCTCGCTGAACACCGGGGAGCTGTTTTTT

clone_size: few
cdr3_length: 15
d_call: .
j_call: TRBJ1-4
v_call: TRBV19
cdr3_aa: CASSIEARPDEKLFF
cdr3_nt: TGTGCCAGTAGTATAGAGGCCAGACCCGATGAAAAACTGTTTTTT

clone_size: .
cdr3_length: 17
d_call: .
j_call: TRBJ2-3
v_call: TRBV13
cdr3_aa: CASSPPWRELLTDTQYF
cdr3_nt: TGTGCCAGCAGCCCCCCGTGGCGGGAACTCCTTACAGATACGCAGTATTTT

clone_size: .
cdr3_length: 15
d_call: .
j_call: TRBJ1-2
v_call: TRBV6-6
cdr3_aa: CASSYLGRGIYGYTF
cdr3_nt: TGTGCCAGCAGTTACCTAGGGAGGGGGATCTATGGCTACACCTTC

clone_size: .
cdr3_length: 13
d_call: .
j_call: TRBJ2-5
v_call: TRBV29-1
cdr3_aa: CSVVGTDQETQYF
cdr3_nt: TGCAGCGTTGTAGGTACGGACCAAGAGACCCAGTACTTC

clone_size: .
cdr3_length: 13
d_call: .
j_call: TRBJ2-7
v_call: TRBV7-9
cdr3_aa: CASSLAGGYEQYF
cdr3_nt: TGTGCCAGCAGCTTAGCAGGGGGCTACGAGCAGTACTTC

clone_size: .
cdr3_length: 18
d_call: TRBD1
j_call: TRBJ2-6
v_call: TRBV18
cdr3_aa: CASSPQETGGPGANVLTF
cdr3_nt: TGTGCCAGCTCACCCCAGGAGACAGGGGGACCGGGGGCCAACGTCCTGACTTTC

clone_size: .
cdr3_length: 16
d_call: .
j_call: TRBJ1-1
v_call: TRBV4-3
cdr3_aa: CASSQGRGIMNTEAFF
cdr3_nt: TGCGCCAGCAGCCAAGGCAGGGGCATCATGAACACTGAAGCTTTCTTT

clone_size: .
cdr3_length: 15
d_call: .
j_call: TRBJ2-3
v_call: TRBV9
cdr3_aa: CASSVGGPSTDTQYF
cdr3_nt: TGTGCCAGCAGCGTAGGGGGCCCGTCCACAGATACGCAGTATTTT

clone_size: .
cdr3_length: 13
d_call: TRBD1
j_call: TRBJ2-7
v_call: TRBV5-1
cdr3_aa: CASSLEQGGEQYF
cdr3_nt: TGCGCCAGCAGCTTGGAACAGGGGGGCGAGCAGTACTTC

clone_size: .
cdr3_length: 12
d_call: TRBD2
j_call: TRBJ2-3
v_call: TRBV9
cdr3_aa: CASGGGTDTQYF
cdr3_nt: TGTGCCAGTGGGGGGGGCACAGATACGCAGTATTTT

clone_size: .
cdr3_length: 16
d_call: .
j_call: TRBJ2-7
v_call: TRBV27
cdr3_aa: CASSILPRSSSYEQYF
cdr3_nt: TGTGCCAGCAGTATCCTCCCTAGGAGTTCGTCGTACGAGCAGTACTTC

clone_size: once
cdr3_length: 13
d_call: .
j_call: TRBJ1-1
v_call: TRBV30
cdr3_aa: CAWSDNLNTEAFF
cdr3_nt: TGTGCCTGGAGTGATAACTTGAACACTGAAGCTTTCTTT

clone_size: .
cdr3_length: 11
d_call: .
j_call: TRBJ2-1
v_call: TRBV27
cdr3_aa: CATSTHNEQFF
cdr3_nt: TGTGCCACCTCCACCCACAATGAGCAGTTCTTC

clone_size: .
cdr3_length: 15
d_call: TRBD1
j_call: TRBJ2-5
v_call: TRBV4-1
cdr3_aa: CASSHQDRGAETQYF
cdr3_nt: TGCGCCAGCAGCCACCAGGACAGGGGGGCAGAGACCCAGTACTTC

clone_size: .
cdr3_length: 12
d_call: .
j_call: TRBJ2-2
v_call: TRBV28
cdr3_aa: CASSRVDGELFF
cdr3_nt: TGTGCCAGCAGTCGGGTGGACGGGGAGCTGTTTTTT

clone_size: .
cdr3_length: 15
d_call: TRBD1
j_call: TRBJ2-7
v_call: TRBV7-9
cdr3_aa: CASSGSGTGGYEQYF
cdr3_nt: TGTGCCAGCAGCGGATCCGGGACAGGGGGCTACGAGCAGTACTTC

clone_size: .
cdr3_length: 11
d_call: .
j_call: TRBJ1-2
v_call: TRBV6-5
cdr3_aa: CASIELYGYTF
cdr3_nt: TGTGCCAGCATCGAGCTATATGGCTACACCTTC

clone_size: .
cdr3_length: 11
d_call: .
j_call: TRBJ1-1
v_call: TRBV20-1
cdr3_aa: CSAIQNTEAFF
cdr3_nt: TGCAGTGCTATACAGAACACTGAAGCTTTCTTT

clone_size: .
cdr3_length: 13
d_call: .
j_call: TRBJ1-1
v_call: TRBV30
cdr3_aa: CAWTHSANTEAFF
cdr3_nt: TGTGCCTGGACCCACAGTGCGAACACTGAAGCTTTCTTT